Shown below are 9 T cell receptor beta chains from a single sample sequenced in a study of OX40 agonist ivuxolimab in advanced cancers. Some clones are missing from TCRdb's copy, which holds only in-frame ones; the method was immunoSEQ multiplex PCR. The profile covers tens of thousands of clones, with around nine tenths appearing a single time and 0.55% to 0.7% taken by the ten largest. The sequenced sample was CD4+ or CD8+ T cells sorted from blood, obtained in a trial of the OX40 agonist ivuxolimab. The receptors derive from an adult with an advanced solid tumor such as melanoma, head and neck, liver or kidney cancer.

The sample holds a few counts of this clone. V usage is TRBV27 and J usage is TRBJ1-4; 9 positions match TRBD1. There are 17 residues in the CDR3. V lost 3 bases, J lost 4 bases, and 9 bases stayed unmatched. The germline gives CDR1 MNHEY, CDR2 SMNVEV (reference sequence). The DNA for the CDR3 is TGTGCCAGCAGTTTTGTAGGATTGGACAGGGGTAATGAAAAACTGTTTTTT. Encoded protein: CASSFVGLDRGNEKLFF.

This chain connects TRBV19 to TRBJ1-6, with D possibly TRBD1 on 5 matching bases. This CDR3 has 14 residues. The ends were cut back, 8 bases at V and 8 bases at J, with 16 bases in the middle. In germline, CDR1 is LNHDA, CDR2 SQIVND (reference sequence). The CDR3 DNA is TGTGCCAGTCGTCAGCCGGACACATATTCACCCCTCCACTTT. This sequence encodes CASRQPDTYSPLHF.

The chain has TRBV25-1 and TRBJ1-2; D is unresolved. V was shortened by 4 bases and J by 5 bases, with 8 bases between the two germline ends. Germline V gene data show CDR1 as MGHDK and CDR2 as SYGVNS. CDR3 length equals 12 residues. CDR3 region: CASSAGLYGYTF. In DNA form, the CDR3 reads TGTGCCAGCAGTGCAGGACTATATGGCTACACCTTC.

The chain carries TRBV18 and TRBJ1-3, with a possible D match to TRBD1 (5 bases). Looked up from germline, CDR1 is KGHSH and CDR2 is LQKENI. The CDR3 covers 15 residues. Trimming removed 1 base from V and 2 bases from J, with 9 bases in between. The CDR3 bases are TGTGCCAGCTCACCACAAGAAGGGGCTGGAAACACCATATATTTT. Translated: CASSPQEGAGNTIYF. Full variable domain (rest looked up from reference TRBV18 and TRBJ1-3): NAGVMQNPRHLVRRRGQEARLRCSPMKGHSHVYWYRQLPEEGLKFMVYLQKENIIDESGMPKERFSAEFPKEGPSILRIQQVVRGDSAAYFCASSPQEGAGNTIYFGEGSWLTVV.

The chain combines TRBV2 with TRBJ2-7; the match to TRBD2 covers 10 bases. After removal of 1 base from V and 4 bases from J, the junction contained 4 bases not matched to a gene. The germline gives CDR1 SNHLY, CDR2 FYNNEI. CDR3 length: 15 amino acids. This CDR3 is CASSEGTSGAYEQYF. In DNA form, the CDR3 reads TGTGCCAGCAGTGAAGGTACTAGCGGGGCGTACGAGCAGTACTTC.

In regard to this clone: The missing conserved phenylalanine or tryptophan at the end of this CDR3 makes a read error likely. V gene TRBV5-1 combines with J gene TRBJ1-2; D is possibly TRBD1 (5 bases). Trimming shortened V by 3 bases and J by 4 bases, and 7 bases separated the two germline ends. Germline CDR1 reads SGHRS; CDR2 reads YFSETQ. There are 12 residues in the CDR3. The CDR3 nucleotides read TGCGCCAGCAGCTCCGGGGGCTATGGCTACACCTCC. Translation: CASSSGGYGYTS.

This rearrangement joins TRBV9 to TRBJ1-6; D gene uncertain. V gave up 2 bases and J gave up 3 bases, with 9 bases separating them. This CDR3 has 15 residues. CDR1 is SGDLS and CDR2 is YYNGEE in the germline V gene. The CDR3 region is CASSVDQIYNSPLHF. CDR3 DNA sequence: TGTGCCAGCAGCGTGGACCAGATCTATAATTCACCCCTCCACTTT.

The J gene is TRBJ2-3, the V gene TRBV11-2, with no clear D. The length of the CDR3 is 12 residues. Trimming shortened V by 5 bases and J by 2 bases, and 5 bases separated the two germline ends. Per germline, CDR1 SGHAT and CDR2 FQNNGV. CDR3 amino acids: CASSPYTDTQYF. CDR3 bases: TGTGCCAGCAGCCCTTACACAGATACGCAGTATTTT.

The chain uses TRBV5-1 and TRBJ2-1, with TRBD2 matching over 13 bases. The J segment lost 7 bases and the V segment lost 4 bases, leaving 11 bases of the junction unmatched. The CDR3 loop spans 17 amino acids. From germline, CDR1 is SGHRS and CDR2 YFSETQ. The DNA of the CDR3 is TGCGCCAGCAGCACATGGACTAGCGGGAGTCTCGGGAATGAGCAGTTCTTC. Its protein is CASSTWTSGSLGNEQFF.